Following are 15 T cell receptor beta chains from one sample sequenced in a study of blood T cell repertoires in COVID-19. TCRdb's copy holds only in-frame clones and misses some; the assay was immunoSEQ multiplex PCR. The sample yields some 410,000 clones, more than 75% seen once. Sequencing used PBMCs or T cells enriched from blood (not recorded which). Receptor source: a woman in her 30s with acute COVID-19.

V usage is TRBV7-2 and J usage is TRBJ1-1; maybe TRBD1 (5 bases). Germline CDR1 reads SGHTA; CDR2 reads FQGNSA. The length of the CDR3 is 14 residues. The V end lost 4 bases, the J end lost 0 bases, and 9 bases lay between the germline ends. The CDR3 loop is CASSYDRLNTEAFF. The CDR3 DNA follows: TGTGCCAGCAGCTACGACAGACTGAACACTGAAGCTTTCTTT.

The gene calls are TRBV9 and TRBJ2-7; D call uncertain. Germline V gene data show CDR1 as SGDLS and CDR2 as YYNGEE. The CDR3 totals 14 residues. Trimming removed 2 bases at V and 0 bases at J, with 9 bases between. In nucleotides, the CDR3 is TGTGCCAGCAGCGTCAGTCCCCTCTCCTACGAGCAGTACTTC. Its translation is CASSVSPLSYEQYF.

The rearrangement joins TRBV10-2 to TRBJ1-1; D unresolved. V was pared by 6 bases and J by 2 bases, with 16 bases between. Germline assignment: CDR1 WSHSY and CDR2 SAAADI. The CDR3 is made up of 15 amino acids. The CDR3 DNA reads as TGCGCCAGCAGCGAGGGCGGGAGAGGAAACACTGAAGCTTTCTTT. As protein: CASSEGGRGNTEAFF.

The CDR3 spells CASSLIPGTENEKLFF. The CDR3 DNA follows: TGTGCCAGCAGCTTAATCCCCGGGACAGAAAACGAAAAACTGTTTTTT. The chain links TRBV7-8 to TRBJ1-4, with TRBD1 identical over 7 bases. From germline, CDR1 is SGHVS and CDR2 FQNEAQ. The CDR3 contains 16 residues. The junction had 11 bases not matched to a gene; V was cut back by 2 bases and J by 8 bases.

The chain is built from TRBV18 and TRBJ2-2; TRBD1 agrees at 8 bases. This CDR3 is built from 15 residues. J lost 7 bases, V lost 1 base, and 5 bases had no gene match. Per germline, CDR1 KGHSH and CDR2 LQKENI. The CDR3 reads CASSPLTGDIGELFF. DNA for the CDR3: TGTGCCAGCTCACCACTGACAGGGGATATCGGGGAGCTGTTTTTT.

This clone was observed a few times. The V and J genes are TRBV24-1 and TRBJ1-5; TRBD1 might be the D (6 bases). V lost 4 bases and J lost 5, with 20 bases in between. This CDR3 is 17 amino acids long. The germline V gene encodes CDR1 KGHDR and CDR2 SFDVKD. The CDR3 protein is CATSDTPTGRDDQPQHF. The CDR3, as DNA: TGTGCCACCAGTGACACCCCTACAGGGAGAGATGATCAGCCCCAGCATTTT.

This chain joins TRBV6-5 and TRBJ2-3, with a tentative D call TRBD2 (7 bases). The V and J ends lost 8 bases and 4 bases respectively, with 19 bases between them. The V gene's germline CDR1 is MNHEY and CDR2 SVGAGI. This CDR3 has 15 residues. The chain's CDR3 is CASGRGLPPSDTQYF. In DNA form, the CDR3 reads TGTGCCAGCGGGAGGGGGTTACCGCCTTCAGATACGCAGTATTTT.

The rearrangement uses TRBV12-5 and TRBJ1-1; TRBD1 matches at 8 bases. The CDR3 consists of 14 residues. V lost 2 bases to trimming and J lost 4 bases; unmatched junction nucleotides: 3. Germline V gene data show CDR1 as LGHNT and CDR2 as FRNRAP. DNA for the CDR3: TGTGCTAGTGGTTTGACGACAGGGGCCACTGAAGCTTTCTTT. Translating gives CASGLTTGATEAFF.

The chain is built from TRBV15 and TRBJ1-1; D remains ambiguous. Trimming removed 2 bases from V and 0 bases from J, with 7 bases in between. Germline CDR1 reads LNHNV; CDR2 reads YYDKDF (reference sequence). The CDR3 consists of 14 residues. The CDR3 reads CATSRKTVNTEAFF. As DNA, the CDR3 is TGTGCCACCAGCAGAAAAACGGTGAACACTGAAGCTTTCTTT. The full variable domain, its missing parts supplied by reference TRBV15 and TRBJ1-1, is DAMVIQNPRYQVTQFGKPVTLSCSQTLNHNVMYWYQQKSSQAPKLLFHYYDKDFNNEADTPDNFQSRRPNTSFCFLDIRSPGLGDTAMYLCATSRKTVNTEAFFGQGTRLTVV.

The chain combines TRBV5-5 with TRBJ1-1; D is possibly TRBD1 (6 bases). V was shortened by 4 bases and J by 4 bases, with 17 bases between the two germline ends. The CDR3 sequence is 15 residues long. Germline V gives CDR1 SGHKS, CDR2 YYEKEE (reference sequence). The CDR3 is CASSTLGARGTEAFF. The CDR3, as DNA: TGTGCCAGCAGCACATTGGGGGCGAGGGGCACTGAAGCTTTCTTT.

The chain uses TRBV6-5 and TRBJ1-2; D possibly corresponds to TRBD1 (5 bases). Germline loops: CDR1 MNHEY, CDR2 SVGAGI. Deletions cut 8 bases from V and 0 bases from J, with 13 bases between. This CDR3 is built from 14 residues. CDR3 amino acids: CASGTGPANYGYTF. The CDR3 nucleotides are TGTGCCAGCGGAACAGGTCCAGCTAACTATGGCTACACCTTC.

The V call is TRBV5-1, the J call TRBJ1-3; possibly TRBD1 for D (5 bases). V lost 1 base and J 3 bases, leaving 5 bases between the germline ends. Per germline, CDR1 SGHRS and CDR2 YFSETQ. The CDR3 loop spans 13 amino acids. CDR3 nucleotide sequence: TGCGCCAGCAGCTTGACAGGTGGAAACACCATATATTTT. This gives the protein CASSLTGGNTIYF.

The CDR3 DNA reads TGCGCCAGCAGCCACCTAGCGGGGGCTACGGATGAGCAGTTCTTC. Translation: CASSHLAGATDEQFF. The chain recombines TRBV4-1 with TRBJ2-1, with 10 positions matching TRBD2. With V trimmed by 3 bases and J by 8 bases, 7 bases remained unmatched. The CDR3 spans 15 residues. CDR1 and CDR2 from the germline V gene are MGHRA and YSYEKL.

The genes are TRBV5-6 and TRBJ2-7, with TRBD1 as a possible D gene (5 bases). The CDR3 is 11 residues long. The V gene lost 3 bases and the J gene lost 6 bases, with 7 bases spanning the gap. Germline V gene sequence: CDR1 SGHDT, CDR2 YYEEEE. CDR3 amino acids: CASSSQVEQYF. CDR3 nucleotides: TGTGCCAGCAGCTCACAGGTCGAGCAGTACTTC.

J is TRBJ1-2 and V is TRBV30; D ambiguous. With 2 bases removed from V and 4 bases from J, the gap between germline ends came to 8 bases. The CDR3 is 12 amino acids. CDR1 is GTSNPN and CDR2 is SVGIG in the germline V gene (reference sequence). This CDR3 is CAWSPGIYGYTF. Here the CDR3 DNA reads TGTGCCTGGAGTCCGGGGATCTATGGCTACACCTTC.